This TCR beta chain was profiled in a study of cytomegalovirus exposure and HLA in healthy donors. Comments on this clone: The antigen remains unidentified.

Findings of the study overall: Specificity of a few CMV-associated chains for CMV antigens was verified in vitro. Among TCR beta chains, those listed as cytomegalovirus-associated numbered roughly 150.

The PCR made use of 60 Vbeta and 13 Jbeta primers. Using immunoSEQ multiplex PCR, the repertoire was profiled, and TCRdb retains in-frame clones only, with some absent. The specimen's table records approximately 58,000 clones. This TCR was sampled from a woman under 30 in good health and CMV-seronegative. The sample taken for sequencing was PBMCs.

The CDR3 DNA reads TGTGCCAGCAGCCCATGGCAAGCGGGAGGGCCCGCAGAGACCCAGTACTTC. Translating it yields CASSPWQAGGPAETQYF. V gene TRBV7-2 combines with J gene TRBJ2-5; TRBD2 agrees at 10 bases. This CDR3 spans 17 amino acids. Germline loops: CDR1 SGHTA, CDR2 FQGNSA. The J segment lost 4 bases and the V segment lost 5 bases, leaving 13 bases of the junction unmatched.